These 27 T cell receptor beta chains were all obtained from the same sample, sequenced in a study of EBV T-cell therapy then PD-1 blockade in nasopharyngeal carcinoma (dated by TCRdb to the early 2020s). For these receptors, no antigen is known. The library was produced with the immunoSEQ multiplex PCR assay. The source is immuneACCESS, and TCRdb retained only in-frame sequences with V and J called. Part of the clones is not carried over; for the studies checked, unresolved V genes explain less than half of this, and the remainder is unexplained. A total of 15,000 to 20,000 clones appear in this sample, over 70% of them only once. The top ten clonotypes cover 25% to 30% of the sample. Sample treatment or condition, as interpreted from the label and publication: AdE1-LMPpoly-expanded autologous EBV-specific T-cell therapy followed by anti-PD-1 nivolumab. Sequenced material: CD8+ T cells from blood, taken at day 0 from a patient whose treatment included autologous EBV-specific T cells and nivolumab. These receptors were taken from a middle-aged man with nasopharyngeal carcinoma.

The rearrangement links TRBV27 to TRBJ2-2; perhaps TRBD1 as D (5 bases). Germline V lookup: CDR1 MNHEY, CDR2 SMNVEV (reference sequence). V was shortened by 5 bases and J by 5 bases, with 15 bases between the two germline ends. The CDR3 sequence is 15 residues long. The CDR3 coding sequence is TGTGCCAGCAGTCTGTCATTTAAGGGGACCGGGGAGCTGTTTTTT. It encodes CASSLSFKGTGELFF.

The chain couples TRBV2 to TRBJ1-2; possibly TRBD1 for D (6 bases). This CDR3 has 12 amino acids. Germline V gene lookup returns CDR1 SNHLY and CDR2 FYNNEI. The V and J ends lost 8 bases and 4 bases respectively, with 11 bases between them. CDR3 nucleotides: TGTGCCAGCCCGGACAGTCCCTATGGCTACACCTTC. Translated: CASPDSPYGYTF.

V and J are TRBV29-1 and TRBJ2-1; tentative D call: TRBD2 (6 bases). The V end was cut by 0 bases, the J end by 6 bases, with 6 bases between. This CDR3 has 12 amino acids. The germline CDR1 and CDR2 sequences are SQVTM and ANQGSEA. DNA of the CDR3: TGCAGCGTTGAAGACGGGGGCAATGAGCAGTTCTTC. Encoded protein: CSVEDGGNEQFF.

The CDR3 bases are TGCGCCAGCAGCTTGGCGGGGGGGAAAGCAGATACGCAGTATTTT. This codes for CASSLAGGKADTQYF. This chain uses TRBV5-1 with TRBJ2-3; 8 bases agree with TRBD2. CDR1 is SGHRS, CDR2 YFSETQ, per germline. Trimming cost V 0 bases and J 4 bases; bases outside gene matches: 4. The CDR3 has 15 residues.

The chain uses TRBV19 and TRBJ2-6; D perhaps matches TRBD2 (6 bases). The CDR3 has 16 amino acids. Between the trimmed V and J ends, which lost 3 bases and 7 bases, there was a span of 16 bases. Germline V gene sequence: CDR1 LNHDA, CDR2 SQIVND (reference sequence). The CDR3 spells CASSMGPGEGANVLTF. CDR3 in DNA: TGTGCCAGTAGTATGGGTCCGGGGGAAGGAGCCAACGTCCTGACTTTC.

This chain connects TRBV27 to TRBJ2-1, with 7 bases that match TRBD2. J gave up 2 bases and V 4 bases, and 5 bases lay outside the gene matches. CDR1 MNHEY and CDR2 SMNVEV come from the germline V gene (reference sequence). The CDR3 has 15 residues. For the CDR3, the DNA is TGTGCCAGCAGTTATAATAGCGGGCCCTACAATGAGCAGTTCTTC. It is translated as CASSYNSGPYNEQFF.

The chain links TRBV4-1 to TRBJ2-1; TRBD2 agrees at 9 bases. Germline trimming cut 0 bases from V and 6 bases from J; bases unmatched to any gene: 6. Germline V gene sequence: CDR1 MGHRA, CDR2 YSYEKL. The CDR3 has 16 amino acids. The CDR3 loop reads CASSQDSSGAVNEQFF. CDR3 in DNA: TGCGCCAGCAGCCAAGATTCTAGCGGGGCAGTCAATGAGCAGTTCTTC.

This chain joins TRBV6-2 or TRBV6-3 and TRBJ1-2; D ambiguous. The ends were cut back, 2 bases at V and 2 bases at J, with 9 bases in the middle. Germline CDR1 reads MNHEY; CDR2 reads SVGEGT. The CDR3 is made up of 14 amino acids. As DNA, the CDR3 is TGTGCCAGCAGTTACGGAGGGAGGAACTATGGCTACACCTTC. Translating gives CASSYGGRNYGYTF.

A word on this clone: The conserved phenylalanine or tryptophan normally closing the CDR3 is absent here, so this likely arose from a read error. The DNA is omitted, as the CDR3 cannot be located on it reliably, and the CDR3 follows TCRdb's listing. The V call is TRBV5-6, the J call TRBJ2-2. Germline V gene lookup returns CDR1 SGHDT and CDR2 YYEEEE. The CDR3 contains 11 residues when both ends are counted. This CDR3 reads CASRGGAYETL.

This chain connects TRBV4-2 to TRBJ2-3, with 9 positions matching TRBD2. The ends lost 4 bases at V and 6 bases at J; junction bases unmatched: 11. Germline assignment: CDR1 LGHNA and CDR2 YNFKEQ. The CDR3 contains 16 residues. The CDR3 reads CASSLYVRGGLDTQYF. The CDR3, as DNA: TGTGCCAGCAGCCTTTATGTGCGGGGGGGCCTCGATACGCAGTATTTT.

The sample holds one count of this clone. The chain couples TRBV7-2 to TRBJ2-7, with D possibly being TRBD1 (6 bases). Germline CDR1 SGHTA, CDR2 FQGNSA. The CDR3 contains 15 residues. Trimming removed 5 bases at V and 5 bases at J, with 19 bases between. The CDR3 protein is CASSPPRAGVDEQYF. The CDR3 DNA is TGTGCCAGCAGCCCCCCCCGGGCAGGGGTGGACGAGCAGTACTTC.

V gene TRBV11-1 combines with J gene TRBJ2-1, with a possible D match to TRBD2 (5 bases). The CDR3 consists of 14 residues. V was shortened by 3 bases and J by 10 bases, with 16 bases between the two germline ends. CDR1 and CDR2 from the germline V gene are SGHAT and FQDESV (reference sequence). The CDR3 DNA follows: TGTGCCAGCAGCTTGGTTACCAGCGGAGAAGAGCAGTTCTTC. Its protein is CASSLVTSGEEQFF.

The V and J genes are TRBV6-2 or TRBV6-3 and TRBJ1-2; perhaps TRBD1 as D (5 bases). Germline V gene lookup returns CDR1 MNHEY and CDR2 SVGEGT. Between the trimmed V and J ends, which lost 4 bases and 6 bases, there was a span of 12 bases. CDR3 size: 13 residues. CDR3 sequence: CASSWGTGDGYTF. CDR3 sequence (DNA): TGTGCCAGCAGTTGGGGGACCGGGGATGGCTACACCTTC.

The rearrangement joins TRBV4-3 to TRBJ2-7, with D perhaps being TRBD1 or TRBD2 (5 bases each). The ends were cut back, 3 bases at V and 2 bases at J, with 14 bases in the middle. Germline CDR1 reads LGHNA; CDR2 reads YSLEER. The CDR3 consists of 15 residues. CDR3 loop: CASSQGEGEAYEQYF. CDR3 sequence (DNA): TGCGCCAGCAGCCAGGGGGAAGGAGAGGCCTACGAGCAGTACTTC.

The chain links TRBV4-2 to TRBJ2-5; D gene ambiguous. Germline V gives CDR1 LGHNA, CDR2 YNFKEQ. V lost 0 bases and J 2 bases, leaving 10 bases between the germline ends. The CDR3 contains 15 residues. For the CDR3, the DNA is TGTGCCAGCAGCCAAGATCGGGCAGGTCAAGAGACCCAGTACTTC. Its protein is CASSQDRAGQETQYF.

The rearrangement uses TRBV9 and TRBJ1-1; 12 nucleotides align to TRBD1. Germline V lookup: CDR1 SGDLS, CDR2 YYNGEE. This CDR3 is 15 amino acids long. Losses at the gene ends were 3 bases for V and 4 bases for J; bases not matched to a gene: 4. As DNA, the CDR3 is TGTGCCAGCAGCGCCGGGACAGGGGGCATCACTGAAGCTTTCTTT. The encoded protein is CASSAGTGGITEAFF.

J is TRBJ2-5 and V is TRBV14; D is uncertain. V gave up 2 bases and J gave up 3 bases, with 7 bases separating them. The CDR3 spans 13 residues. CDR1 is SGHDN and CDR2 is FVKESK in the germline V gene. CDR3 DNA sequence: TGTGCCAGCAGCCAATTCTTGGAAGAGACCCAGTACTTC. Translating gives CASSQFLEETQYF.

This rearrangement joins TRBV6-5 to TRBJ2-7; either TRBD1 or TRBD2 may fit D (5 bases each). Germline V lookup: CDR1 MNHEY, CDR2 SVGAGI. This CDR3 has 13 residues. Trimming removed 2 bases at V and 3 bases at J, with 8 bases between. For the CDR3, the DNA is TGTGCCAGCAGTTACACGGGGCGCTACGAGCAGTACTTC. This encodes CASSYTGRYEQYF.

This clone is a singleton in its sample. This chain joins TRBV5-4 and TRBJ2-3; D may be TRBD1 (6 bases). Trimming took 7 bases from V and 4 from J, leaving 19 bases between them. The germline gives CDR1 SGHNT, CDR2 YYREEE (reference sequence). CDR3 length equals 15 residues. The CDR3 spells CASPGKQGSSDTQYF. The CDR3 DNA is TGTGCCAGCCCGGGGAAACAGGGCTCGTCAGATACGCAGTATTTT.

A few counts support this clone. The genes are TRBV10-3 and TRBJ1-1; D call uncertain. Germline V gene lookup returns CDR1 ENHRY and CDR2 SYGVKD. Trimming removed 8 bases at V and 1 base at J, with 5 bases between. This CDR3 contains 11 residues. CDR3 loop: CAIQENTEAFF. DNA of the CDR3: TGTGCCATCCAGGAGAACACTGAAGCTTTCTTT.

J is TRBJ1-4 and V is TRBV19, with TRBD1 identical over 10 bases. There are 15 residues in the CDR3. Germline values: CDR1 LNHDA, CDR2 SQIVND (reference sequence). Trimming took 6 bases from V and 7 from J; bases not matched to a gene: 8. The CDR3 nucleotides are TGTGCCAGTAGACCGGGGACAGGGGAGAGTGAAAAACTGTTTTTT. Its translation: CASRPGTGESEKLFF.

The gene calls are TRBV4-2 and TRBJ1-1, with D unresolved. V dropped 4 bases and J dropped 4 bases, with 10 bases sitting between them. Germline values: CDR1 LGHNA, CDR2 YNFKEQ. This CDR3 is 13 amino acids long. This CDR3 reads CASSPSGPTEAFF. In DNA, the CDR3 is TGTGCCAGCAGCCCGAGCGGCCCCACTGAAGCTTTCTTT.

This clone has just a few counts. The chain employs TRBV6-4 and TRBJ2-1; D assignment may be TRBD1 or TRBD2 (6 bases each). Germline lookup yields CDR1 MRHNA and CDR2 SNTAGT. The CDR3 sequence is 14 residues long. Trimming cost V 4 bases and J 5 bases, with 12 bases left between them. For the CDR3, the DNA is TGTGCCAGCAGTGCTGGCGGGGACAACAATGAGCAGTTCTTC. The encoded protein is CASSAGGDNNEQFF.

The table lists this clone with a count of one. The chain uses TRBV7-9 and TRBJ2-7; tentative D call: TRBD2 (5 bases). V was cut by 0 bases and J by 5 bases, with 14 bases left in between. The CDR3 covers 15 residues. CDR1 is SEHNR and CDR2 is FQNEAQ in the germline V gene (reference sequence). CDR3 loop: CASSLALNPRDEQYF. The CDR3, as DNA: TGTGCCAGCAGCTTAGCGCTAAACCCGAGGGACGAGCAGTACTTC. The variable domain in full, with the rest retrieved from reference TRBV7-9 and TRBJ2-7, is DTGVSQNPRHKITKRGQNVTFRCDPISEHNRLYWYRQTLGQGPEFLTYFQNEAQLEKSRLLSDRFSAERPKGSFSTLEIQRTEQGDSAMYLCASSLALNPRDEQYFGPGTRLTVT.

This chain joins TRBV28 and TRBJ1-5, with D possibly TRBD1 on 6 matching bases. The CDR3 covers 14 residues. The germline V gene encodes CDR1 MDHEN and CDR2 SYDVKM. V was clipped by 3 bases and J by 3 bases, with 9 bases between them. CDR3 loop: CASSLDRLNQPQHF. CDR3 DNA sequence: TGTGCCAGCAGTTTGGACAGACTCAATCAGCCCCAGCATTTT.

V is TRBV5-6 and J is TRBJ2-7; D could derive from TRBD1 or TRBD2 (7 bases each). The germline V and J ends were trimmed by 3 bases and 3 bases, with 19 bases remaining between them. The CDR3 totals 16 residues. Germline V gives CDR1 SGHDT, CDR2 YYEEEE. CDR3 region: CASSSRGGRAVYEQYF. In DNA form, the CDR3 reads TGTGCCAGCAGCTCCAGGGGGGGGAGAGCTGTCTACGAGCAGTACTTC.

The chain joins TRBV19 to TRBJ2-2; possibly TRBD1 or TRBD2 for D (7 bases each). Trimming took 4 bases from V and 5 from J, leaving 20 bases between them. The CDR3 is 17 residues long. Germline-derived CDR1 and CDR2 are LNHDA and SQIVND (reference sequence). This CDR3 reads CASSNVPPGGGTGELFF. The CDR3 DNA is TGTGCCAGTAGTAACGTACCTCCAGGGGGAGGGACCGGGGAGCTGTTTTTT.